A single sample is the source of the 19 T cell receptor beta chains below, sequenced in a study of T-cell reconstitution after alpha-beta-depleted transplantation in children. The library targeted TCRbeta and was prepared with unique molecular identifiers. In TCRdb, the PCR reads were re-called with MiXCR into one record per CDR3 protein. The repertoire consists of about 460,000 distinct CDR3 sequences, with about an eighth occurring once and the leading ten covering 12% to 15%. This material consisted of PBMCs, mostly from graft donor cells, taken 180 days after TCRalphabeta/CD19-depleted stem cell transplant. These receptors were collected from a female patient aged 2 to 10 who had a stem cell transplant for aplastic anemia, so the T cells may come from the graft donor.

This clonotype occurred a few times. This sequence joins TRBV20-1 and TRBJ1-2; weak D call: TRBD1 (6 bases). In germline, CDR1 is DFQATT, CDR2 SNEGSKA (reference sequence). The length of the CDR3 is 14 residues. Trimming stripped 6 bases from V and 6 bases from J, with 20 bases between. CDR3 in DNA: TGCAGTGCACGGGACGCAGAAGGGGGAAATGGCTACACCTTC. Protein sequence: CSARDAEGGNGYTF.

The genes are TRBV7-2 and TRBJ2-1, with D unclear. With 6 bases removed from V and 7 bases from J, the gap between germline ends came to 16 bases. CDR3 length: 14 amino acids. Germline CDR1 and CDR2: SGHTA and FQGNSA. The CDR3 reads CASRPPNGLNEQFF. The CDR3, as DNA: TGTGCCAGCAGGCCACCTAACGGTTTAAATGAGCAGTTCTTC.

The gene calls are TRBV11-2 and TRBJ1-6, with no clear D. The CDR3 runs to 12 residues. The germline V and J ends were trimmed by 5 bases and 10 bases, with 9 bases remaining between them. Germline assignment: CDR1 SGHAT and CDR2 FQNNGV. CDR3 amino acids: CASSPPDSPLHF. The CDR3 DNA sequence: TGTGCCAGCAGCCCCCCTGACTCACCCCTCCACTTT.

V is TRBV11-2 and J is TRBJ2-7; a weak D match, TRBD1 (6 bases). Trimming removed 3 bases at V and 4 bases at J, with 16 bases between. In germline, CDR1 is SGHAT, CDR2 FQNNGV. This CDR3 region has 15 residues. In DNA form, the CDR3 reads TGTGCCAGCAGCTTCCTTGACAGGCCAGAATACGAGCAGTACGTC. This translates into CASSFLDRPEYEQYV.

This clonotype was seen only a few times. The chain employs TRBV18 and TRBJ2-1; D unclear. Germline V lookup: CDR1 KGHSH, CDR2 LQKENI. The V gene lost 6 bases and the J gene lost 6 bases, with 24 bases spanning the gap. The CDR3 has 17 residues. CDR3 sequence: CASSAHHAAISGNEQFF. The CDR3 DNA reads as TGTGCCAGCTCGGCACACCACGCGGCGATTTCTGGCAATGAGCAGTTCTTC.

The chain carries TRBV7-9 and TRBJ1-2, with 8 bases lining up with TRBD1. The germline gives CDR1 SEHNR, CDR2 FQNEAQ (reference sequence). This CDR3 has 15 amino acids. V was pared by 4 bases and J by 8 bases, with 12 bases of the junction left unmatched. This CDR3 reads CASSSSGQGVVGYTF. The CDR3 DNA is TGTGCCAGCAGCTCGTCCGGACAGGGCGTCGTAGGCTACACCTTC.

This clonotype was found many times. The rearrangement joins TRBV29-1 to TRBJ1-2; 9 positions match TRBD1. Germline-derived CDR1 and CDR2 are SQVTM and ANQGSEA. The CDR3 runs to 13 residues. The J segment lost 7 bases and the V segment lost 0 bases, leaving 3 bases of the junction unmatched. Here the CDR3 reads CSVEEQGALGYTF. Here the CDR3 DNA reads TGCAGCGTTGAAGAACAGGGGGCGCTTGGCTACACCTTC. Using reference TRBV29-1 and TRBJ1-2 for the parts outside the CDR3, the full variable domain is SAVISQKPSRDICQRGTSLTIQCQVDSQVTMMFWYRQQPGQSLTLIATANQGSEATYESGFVIDKFPISRPNLTFSTLTVSNMSPEDSSIYLCSVEEQGALGYTFGSGTRLTVV.

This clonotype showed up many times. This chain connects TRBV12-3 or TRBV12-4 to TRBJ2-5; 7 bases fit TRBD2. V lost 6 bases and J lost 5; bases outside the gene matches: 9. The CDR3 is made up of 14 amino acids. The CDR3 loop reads CASRGREVGETQYF. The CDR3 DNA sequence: TGTGCCAGCAGGGGTCGGGAGGTGGGCGAGACCCAGTACTTC.

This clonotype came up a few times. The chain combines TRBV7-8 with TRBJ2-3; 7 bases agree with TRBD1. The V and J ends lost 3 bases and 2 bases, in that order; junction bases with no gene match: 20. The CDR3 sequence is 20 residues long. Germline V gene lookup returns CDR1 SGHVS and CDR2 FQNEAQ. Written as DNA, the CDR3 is TGTGCCAGCAGCTTCCCCAGGGGGTTCGCCAAACAAGGCTACACAGATACGCAGTATTTT. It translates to CASSFPRGFAKQGYTDTQYF.

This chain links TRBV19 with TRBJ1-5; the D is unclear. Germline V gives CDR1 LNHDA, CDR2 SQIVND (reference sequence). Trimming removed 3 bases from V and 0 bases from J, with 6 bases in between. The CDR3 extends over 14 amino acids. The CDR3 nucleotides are TGTGCCAGTAGTATCGGGTATAGCAATCAGCCCCAGCATTTT. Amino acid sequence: CASSIGYSNQPQHF.

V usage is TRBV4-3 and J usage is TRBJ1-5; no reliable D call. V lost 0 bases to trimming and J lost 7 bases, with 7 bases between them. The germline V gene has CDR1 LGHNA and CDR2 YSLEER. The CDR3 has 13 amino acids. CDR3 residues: CASSQEGGQPQHF. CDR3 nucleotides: TGCGCCAGCAGCCAAGAAGGAGGGCAGCCCCAGCATTTT.

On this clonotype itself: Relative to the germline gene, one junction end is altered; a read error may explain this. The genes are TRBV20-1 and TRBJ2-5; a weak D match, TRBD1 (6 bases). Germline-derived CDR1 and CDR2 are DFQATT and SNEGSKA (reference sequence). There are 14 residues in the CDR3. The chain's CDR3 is CCARRTADRRAQYF. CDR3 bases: TGCTGTGCTCGACGGACAGCGGACCGAAGGGCCCAGTACTTC.

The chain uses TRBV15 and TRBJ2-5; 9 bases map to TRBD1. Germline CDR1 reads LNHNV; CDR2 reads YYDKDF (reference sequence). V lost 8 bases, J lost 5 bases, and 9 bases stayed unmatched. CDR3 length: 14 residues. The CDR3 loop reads CATSGTGRHETQYF. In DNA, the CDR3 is TGTGCCACCTCGGGGACAGGGCGGCATGAGACCCAGTACTTC.

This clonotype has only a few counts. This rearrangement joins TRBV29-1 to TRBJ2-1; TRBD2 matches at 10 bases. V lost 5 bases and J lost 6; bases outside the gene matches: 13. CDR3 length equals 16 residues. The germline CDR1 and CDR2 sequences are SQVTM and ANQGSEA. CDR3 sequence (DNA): TGCAGCGTTCCCCTGTTTCTAGCGGGAGAGGTCAATGAGCAGTTCTTC. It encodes CSVPLFLAGEVNEQFF.

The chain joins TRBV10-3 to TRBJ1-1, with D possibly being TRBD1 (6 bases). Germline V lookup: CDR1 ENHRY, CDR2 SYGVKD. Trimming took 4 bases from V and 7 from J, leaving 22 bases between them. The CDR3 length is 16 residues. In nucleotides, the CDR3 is TGTGCCATCAGTGGAAGCCTGGGGGCGAGCAGGTTTGAAGCTTTCTTT. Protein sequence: CAISGSLGASRFEAFF.

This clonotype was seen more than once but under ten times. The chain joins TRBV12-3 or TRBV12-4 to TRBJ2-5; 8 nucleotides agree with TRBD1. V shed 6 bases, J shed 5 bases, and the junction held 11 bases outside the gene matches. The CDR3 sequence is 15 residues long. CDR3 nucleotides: TGTGCCAGCAGGTCCACAGGGGGAAGAAAGGAGACCCAGTACTTC. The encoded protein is CASRSTGGRKETQYF.

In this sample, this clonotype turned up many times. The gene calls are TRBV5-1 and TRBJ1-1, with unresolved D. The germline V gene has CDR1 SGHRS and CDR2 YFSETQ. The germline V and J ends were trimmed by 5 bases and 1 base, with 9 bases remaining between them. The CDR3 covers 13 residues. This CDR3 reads CASRLGENTEAFF. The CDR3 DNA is TGCGCCAGCAGACTGGGCGAGAACACTGAAGCTTTCTTT. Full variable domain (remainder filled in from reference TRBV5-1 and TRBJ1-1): KAGVTQTPRYLIKTRGQQVTLSCSPISGHRSVSWYQQTPGQGLQFLFEYFSETQRNKGNFPGRFSGRQFSNSRSEMNVSTLELGDSALYLCASRLGENTEAFFGQGTRLTVV.

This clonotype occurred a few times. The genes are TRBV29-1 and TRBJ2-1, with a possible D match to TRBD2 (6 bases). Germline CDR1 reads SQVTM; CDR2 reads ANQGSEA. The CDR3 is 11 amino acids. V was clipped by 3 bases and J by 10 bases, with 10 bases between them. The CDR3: CSVDGAGEQFF. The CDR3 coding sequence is TGCAGCGTTGACGGAGCGGGCGAGCAGTTCTTC.

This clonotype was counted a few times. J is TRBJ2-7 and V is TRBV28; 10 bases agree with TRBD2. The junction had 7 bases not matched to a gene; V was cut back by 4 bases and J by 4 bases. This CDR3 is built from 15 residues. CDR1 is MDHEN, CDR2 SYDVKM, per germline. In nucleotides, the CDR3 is TGTGCCAGCAGTTCCAGCGGGAGGGCCAAGTACGAGCAGTACTTC. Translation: CASSSSGRAKYEQYF.